The entry below describes one TCR beta chain. Its antigen is still unknown. Base qualities are not recorded, but no much larger clone differs from it by a single base. TCRbeta CDR3 regions were amplified from genomic DNA using the immunoSEQ Assay, a bias-controlled multiplex PCR. The original pipeline was this. The number of nucleated cells in each sample was estimated by amplification of reference gene primers within the assay. To quantify the absolute abundance of each unique TCRbeta CDR3 rearrangement, sequence reads were collapsed and filtered. For each sample, productive Simpson clonality was calculated as the square root of Simpson's diversity index across productive rearrangements. TCRdb took over this immuneACCESS table, retaining in-frame rearrangements with V and J assigned. Such tables are incomplete; in checked studies, under half of the missing clones stem from an unresolved V gene, and the remainder is unexplained. Clone size and V and J calls were adopted from that table, with D and trimming inferred from the DNA. This sample lists around 130,000 clones; around three quarters were detected once. In total, the top ten clones hold less than 14% of the sample.

These data belong to a study of blood T cell repertoires in COVID-19 (dated by TCRdb to 2018 to 2020). About the investigation overall: Samples covering the acute and convalescent phases of COVID-19 were provided by collaborators in the United States, Italy and Spain. The repertoires were released in a freely available public database intended as a resource for research on the immune response to SARS-CoV-2. The sample metadata nearly always contained a de-identified subject ID, COVID-19 status, age in years and sex. Deeply sampled blood TCRbeta repertoires from subjects exposed to, actively infected with, or recovered from COVID-19 were included in the dataset. HLA class I and class II types, where available, came from metadata supplied by the sample provider rather than from assay-based typing. Samples were obtained from the ongoing ImmuneRACE study (first 160 participants) and from some 1,300 subjects provided by 6 global collaborators. The material from the prospective study consisted of cDNA or gDNA derived from T cells, B-cell-depleted T cells, or PBMCs. General conclusions and limits of the study: The quantity of clinical and demographic metadata differed by source and by participant and was supplied without curation.

Collaborating institutions collected whole blood in K2EDTA tubes following their own protocols. For TCRbeta analysis, collaborators shipped samples in one of three forms: frozen whole blood, isolated PBMCs, or DNA extracted from either of those sample types. The TCR sequence derives from a human donor in a cohort sampled during active COVID-19. The sample was peripheral blood.

The nucleotide sequence reads as follows: TGTGCCAGCAGTGAAGTCGTAGCGGGAATCTATGGCTACACCTTC. Translated, this gives CASSEVVAGIYGYTF. Recombination joined TRBV6-1 with TRBJ1-2, with the D gene too uncertain to name. Inclusive of the bounding cysteine and phenylalanine, the CDR3 is 15 residues long. Only CDR3 DNA remains: 45 bases, in frame from the first base. V and J lose 1 base and 4 bases, and a span of 13 bases separates them. Reading the germline V gene gives CDR1 MNHNS and CDR2 SASEGT.